The rows below give T cell receptor beta chains drawn from one sample of a study of blood T cell repertoires in COVID-19. This table comes from immunoSEQ multiplex PCR, and its TCRdb copy is limited to in-frame clones, with some not included. Among some 170,000 clones listed, roughly nine tenths were seen once. Specimen: PBMCs or T cells enriched from blood (not recorded which). The origin of the receptors is a human donor with acute COVID-19. The donor label of this sample is uncertain. Each CDR3 is given with its conserved first and last residue. The D gene is left open where the match is weak. Clone size is given for some rows only: seen once, a few or many times, or a class if the clone is expanded.

D gene	clone size	V gene	J gene	CDR3 DNA	CDR3 protein
.	.	TRBV21-1	TRBJ2-5	TGTGCCAGCAGCAAACCGGGACAGGGGGAGACCCAGTACTTC	CASSKPGQGETQYF
TRBD2	.	TRBV24-1	TRBJ2-3	TGTGCCACCAGTGATTACGGGGGGAGGACAGATACGCAGTATTTT	CATSDYGGRTDTQYF
.	.	TRBV4-2	TRBJ1-6	TGTGCCAGCAGCTCAGACAAGCGTCAGGGAAATTCACCCCTCCACTTT	CASSSDKRQGNSPLHF
TRBD2	.	TRBV5-5	TRBJ2-5	TGTGCCAGCAGCTTTTTCTCGGGGGGGCTGGACGAGACCCAGTACTTC	CASSFFSGGLDETQYF
TRBD2	.	TRBV9	TRBJ2-5	TGTGCCAGCAGCGTAGGGACTAGAAACCAAGAGACCCAGTACTTC	CASSVGTRNQETQYF
.	.	TRBV7-8	TRBJ2-5	TGTGCCAGCAGCTTGGTCAGGCAAGAGACCCAGTACTTC	CASSLVRQETQYF
.	.	TRBV12-3/TRBV12-4	TRBJ1-2	TGTGCCAGCAGTCCCCGGACAGCCTATGGCTACACCTTC	CASSPRTAYGYTF
.	.	TRBV30	TRBJ1-1	TGTGCCTGGACCCCTTCGGGGAGTCTAACTGAAGCTTTCTTT	CAWTPSGSLTEAFF
TRBD1	.	TRBV19	TRBJ2-7	TGTGCCAGTAGCGACAGGGCCGAGCAGTACTTC	CASSDRAEQYF
TRBD2	.	TRBV7-9	TRBJ2-3	TGTGCCAGCAGCTTACAGGGCGGGGGGAGTTCAGATACGCAGTATTTT	CASSLQGGGSSDTQYF
TRBD1	.	TRBV5-1	TRBJ1-1	TGCGCCAGCAGCCCAGGGGGGAAGGACACTGAAGCTTTCTTT	CASSPGGKDTEAFF
TRBD1	.	TRBV7-2	TRBJ1-2	TGTGCCAGCAGCAATCGACAGGGGATTGGCGGCTACACCTTC	CASSNRQGIGGYTF
.	.	TRBV5-6	TRBJ1-1	TGTGCCAGCAGCTTCGGGACGGGGAGGGCTGAAGCTTTCTTT	CASSFGTGRAEAFF
.	once	TRBV27	TRBJ2-7	TGTGCCAGCCAGGCCCGAAATAACCCTTTCTACGAGCAGTACTTC	CASQARNNPFYEQYF
.	once	TRBV4-1	TRBJ1-1	TGCGCCAGCAGCCAAAAATCCCTCTTGAACACTGAAGCTTTCTTT	CASSQKSLLNTEAFF
.	once	TRBV7-2	TRBJ1-3	TGTGCCAGCAGCATCCTTACGAGCGTAACTGGAAACACCATATATTTT	CASSILTSVTGNTIYF
TRBD1	once	TRBV25-1	TRBJ2-5	TGTGCCAGCAGTGAATCCGAGGGACAGGATGAGACCCAGTACTTC	CASSESEGQDETQYF
.	.	TRBV24-1	TRBJ1-2	TGTGCCACCAGTGGCCCGCTGCCTGGCAGTGGCTATGGCTACACCTTC	CATSGPLPGSGYGYTF
.	.	TRBV5-4	TRBJ1-1	TGTGCCAGCAGCTTGGAAGAGCTAAACACTGAAGCTTTCTTT	CASSLEELNTEAFF
.	.	TRBV12-3/TRBV12-4	TRBJ2-5	TGTGCCAGCAGTTTGGGGGGAGAAGAGACCCAGTACTTC	CASSLGGEETQYF